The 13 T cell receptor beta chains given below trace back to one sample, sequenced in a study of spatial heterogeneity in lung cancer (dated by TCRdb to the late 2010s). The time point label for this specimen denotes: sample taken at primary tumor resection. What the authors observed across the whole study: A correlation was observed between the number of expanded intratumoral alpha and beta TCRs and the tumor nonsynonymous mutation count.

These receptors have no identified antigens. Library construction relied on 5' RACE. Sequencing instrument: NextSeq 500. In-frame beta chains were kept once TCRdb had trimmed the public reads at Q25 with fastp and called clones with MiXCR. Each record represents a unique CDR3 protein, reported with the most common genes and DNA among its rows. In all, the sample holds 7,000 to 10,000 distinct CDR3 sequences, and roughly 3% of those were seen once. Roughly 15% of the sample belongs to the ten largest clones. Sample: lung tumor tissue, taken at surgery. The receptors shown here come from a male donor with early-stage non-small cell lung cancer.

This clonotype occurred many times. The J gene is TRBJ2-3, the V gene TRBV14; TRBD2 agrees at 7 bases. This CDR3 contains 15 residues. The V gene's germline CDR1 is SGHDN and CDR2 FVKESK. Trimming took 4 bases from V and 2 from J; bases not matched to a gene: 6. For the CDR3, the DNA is TGTGCCAGCAGCCCGGGGCTAGCGGCCACAGATACGCAGTATTTT. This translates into CASSPGLAATDTQYF.

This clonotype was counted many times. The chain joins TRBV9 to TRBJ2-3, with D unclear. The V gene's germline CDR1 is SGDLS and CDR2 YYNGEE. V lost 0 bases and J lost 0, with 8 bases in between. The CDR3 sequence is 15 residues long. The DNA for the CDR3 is TGTGCCAGCAGCGTAGAAAGCTTAAGCACAGATACGCAGTATTTT. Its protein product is CASSVESLSTDTQYF.

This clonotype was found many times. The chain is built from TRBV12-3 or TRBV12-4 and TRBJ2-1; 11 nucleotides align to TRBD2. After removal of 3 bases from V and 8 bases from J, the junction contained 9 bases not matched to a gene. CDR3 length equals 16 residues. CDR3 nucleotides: TGTGCCAGCAGTTTGGGGCTAGCGGGGGGTGGTGATGAGCAGTTCTTC. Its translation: CASSLGLAGGGDEQFF.

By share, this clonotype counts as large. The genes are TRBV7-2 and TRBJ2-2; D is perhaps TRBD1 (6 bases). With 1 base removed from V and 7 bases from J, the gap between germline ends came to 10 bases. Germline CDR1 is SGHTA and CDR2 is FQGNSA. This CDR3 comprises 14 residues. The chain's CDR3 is CASSLDRASGELFF. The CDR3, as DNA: TGTGCCAGCAGCTTAGACAGGGCGAGCGGGGAGCTGTTTTTT.

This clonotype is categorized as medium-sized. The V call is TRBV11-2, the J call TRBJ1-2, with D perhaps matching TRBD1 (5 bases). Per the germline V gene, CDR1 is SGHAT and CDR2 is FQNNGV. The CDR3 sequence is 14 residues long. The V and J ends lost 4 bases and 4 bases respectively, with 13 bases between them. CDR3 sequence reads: CASSSQTGGYGYTF. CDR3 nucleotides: TGTGCCAGCAGCTCGCAAACAGGTGGCTATGGCTACACCTTC.

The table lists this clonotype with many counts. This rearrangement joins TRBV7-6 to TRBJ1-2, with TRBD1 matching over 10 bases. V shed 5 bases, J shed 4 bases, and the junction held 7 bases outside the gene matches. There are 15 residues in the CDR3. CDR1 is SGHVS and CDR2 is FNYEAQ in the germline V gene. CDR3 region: CASSAGTGDPYGYTF. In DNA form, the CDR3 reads TGTGCCAGCAGCGCCGGGACAGGGGATCCCTATGGCTACACCTTC.

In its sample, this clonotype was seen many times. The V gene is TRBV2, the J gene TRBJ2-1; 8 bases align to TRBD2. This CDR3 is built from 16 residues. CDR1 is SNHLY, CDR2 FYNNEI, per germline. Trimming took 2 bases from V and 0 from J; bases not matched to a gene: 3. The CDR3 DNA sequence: TGTGCCAGCAGTGAAAGCGGGGGTAGCTCCTACAATGAGCAGTTCTTC. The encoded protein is CASSESGGSSYNEQFF.

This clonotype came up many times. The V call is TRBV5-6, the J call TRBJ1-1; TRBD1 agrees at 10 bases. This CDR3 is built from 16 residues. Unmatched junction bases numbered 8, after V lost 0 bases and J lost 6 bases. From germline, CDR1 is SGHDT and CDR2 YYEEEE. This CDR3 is CASSLAGTGAGAEAFF. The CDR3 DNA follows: TGTGCCAGCAGCTTGGCTGGGACAGGGGCTGGGGCTGAAGCTTTCTTT. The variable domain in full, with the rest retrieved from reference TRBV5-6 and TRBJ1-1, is DAGVTQSPTHLIKTRGQQVTLRCSPKSGHDTVSWYQQALGQGPQFIFQYYEEEERQRGNFPDRFSGHQFPNYSSELNVNALLLGDSALYLCASSLAGTGAGAEAFFGQGTRLTVV.

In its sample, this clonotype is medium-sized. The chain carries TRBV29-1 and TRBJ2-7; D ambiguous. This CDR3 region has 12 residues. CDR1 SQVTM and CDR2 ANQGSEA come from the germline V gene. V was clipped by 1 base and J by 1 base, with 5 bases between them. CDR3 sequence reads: CSVEAESYEQYF. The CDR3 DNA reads TGCAGCGTTGAAGCCGAGTCCTACGAGCAGTACTTC.

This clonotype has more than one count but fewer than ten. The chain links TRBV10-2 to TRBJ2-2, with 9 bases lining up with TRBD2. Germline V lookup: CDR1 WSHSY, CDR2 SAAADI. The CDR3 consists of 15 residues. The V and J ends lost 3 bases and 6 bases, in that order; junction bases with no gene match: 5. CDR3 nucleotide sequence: TGCGCCAGCAGTGAACAGCGGGGGGCCTCCGGGGAGCTGTTTTTT. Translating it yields CASSEQRGASGELFF.

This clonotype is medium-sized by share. The CDR3 nucleotides are TGTGCCAGCAGCTTGACCGCAACTAATGAAAAACTGTTTTTT. Residues: CASSLTATNEKLFF. The V gene is TRBV7-8, the J gene TRBJ1-4; D unresolved. The CDR3 length is 14 residues. Trimming shortened V by 3 bases and J by 0 bases, and 5 bases separated the two germline ends. The germline V gene encodes CDR1 SGHVS and CDR2 FQNEAQ.

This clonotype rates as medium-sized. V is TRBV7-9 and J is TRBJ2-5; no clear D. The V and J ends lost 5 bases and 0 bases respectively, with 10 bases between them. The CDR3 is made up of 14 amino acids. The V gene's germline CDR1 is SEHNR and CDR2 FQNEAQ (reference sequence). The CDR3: CASSLSANQETQYF. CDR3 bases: TGTGCCAGCAGCCTGTCGGCTAACCAAGAGACCCAGTACTTC.

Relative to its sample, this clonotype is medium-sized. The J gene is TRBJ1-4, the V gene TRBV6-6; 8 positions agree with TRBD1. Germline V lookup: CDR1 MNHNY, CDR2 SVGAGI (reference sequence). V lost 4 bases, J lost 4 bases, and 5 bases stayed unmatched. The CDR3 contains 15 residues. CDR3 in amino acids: CASSSGTGFNEKLFF. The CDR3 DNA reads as TGTGCCAGCAGTTCGGGGACAGGCTTTAATGAAAAACTGTTTTTT.